These 23 T cell receptor beta chains were all obtained from the same sample, sequenced in a study of blood T cell repertoires in COVID-19. Method: immunoSEQ multiplex PCR; TCRdb's copy keeps in-frame clones and lacks some. The sample carries about 120,000 clones, 85% to 90% recorded once. Specimen: peripheral blood. These receptors all come from a man in his 70s with active or convalescent COVID-19.

V is TRBV28 and J is TRBJ2-5; 10 bases are a match to TRBD2. The CDR3 is 15 residues long. CDR1 and CDR2 (germline): MDHEN, SYDVKM. V shed 3 bases, J shed 5 bases, and the junction held 6 bases outside the gene matches. CDR3 bases: TGTGCCAGCAGTTTCCCGGGACTAGCGCGGGAGACCCAGTACTTC. This encodes CASSFPGLARETQYF.

V and J are TRBV4-1 and TRBJ2-6, with D maybe TRBD1 (5 bases). Germline V gene sequence: CDR1 MGHRA, CDR2 YSYEKL. With 1 base removed from V and 2 bases from J, the gap between germline ends came to 15 bases. The CDR3 covers 18 residues. The CDR3 coding sequence is TGCGCCAGCAGCCAAGTCGCGACAGTTGGGACTGGGGCCAACGTCCTGACTTTC. It codes for CASSQVATVGTGANVLTF.

The V gene is TRBV28, the J gene TRBJ2-7; TRBD1 aligns across 8 bases. The germline gives CDR1 MDHEN, CDR2 SYDVKM. The CDR3 has 15 residues. Losses at the gene ends were 5 bases for V and 0 bases for J; bases not matched to a gene: 6. CDR3 sequence: CASSGTGPSSYEQYF. The CDR3 bases are TGTGCCAGCAGTGGGACAGGTCCAAGCTCCTACGAGCAGTACTTC.

The chain links TRBV5-1 to TRBJ2-3; 7 bases are shared with TRBD2. With V trimmed by 4 bases and J by 0 bases, 8 bases remained unmatched. The CDR3 contains 16 residues. Germline CDR1 and CDR2: SGHRS and YFSETQ. The CDR3 protein is CASSLRDSGSTDTQYF. The CDR3, as DNA: TGCGCCAGCAGCCTCCGGGATAGCGGGAGCACAGATACGCAGTATTTT.

This clone was observed a single time. The chain combines TRBV3-1 (or the pseudogene TRBV3-2) with TRBJ2-7; the D is unclear. The ends were cut back, 3 bases at V and 6 bases at J, with 12 bases in the middle. The germline gives CDR1 LGHDT, CDR2 YNNKEL (reference sequence). CDR3 length: 13 residues. The CDR3 nucleotides read TGTGCCAGCAGCCAGACTTCGCCTCCCGAGCAGTACTTC. This gives the protein CASSQTSPPEQYF.

V gene TRBV5-1 combines with J gene TRBJ1-2; 9 positions match TRBD1. The J segment lost 4 bases and the V segment lost 4 bases, leaving 8 bases of the junction unmatched. Germline loops: CDR1 SGHRS, CDR2 YFSETQ. The CDR3 has 15 residues. This CDR3 reads CASSQDRGDIYGYTF. The CDR3 region has the DNA TGCGCCAGCAGCCAAGACAGGGGGGATATCTATGGCTACACCTTC. Combining the CDR3 with reference TRBV5-1 and TRBJ1-2 gives the whole variable domain KAGVTQTPRYLIKTRGQQVTLSCSPISGHRSVSWYQQTPGQGLQFLFEYFSETQRNKGNFPGRFSGRQFSNSRSEMNVSTLELGDSALYLCASSQDRGDIYGYTFGSGTRLTVV.

The chain's CDR3 is CASSLLQGNEKLFF. In nucleotides, the CDR3 is TGTGCCAGCAGCTTATTACAGGGAAATGAAAAACTGTTTTTT. The rearrangement uses TRBV7-9 and TRBJ1-4; TRBD1 might be the D (6 bases). The CDR3 is 14 residues long. The V end was cut by 2 bases, the J end by 5 bases, with 9 bases between. Germline V gene lookup returns CDR1 SEHNR and CDR2 FQNEAQ (reference sequence). Looking up the rest from reference TRBV7-9 and TRBJ1-4 gives the full variable domain: DTGVSQNPRHKITKRGQNVTFRCDPISEHNRLYWYRQTLGQGPEFLTYFQNEAQLEKSRLLSDRFSAERPKGSFSTLEIQRTEQGDSAMYLCASSLLQGNEKLFFGSGTQLSVL.

On this clone itself: One end of the junction does not line up with germline, which may come from a read error. Other DNA sequences of this sample code for an identical CDR3. The rearrangement links TRBV6-6 to TRBJ1-6, with D uncertain. This CDR3 has 14 residues. Germline V lookup: CDR1 MNHNY, CDR2 SVGAGI (reference sequence). The CDR3 DNA reads as TGTGCCAGCAGCTACTCGGAGGATAATTCACCCCTCCACTTT. It codes for CASSYSEDNSPLHF.

A few counts support this clone. The V call is TRBV19, the J call TRBJ2-5; 9 bases agree with TRBD2. In germline, CDR1 is LNHDA, CDR2 SQIVND (reference sequence). V dropped 4 bases and J dropped 2; count of bases not matched to a gene: 8. This CDR3 has 16 residues. The CDR3 region is CASSNWGLAAQETQYF. DNA for the CDR3: TGTGCCAGTAGTAACTGGGGACTAGCTGCTCAAGAGACCCAGTACTTC.

This clone was seen once. The chain joins TRBV24-1 to TRBJ2-7; 7 bases align to TRBD2. With 0 bases clipped from V and 6 bases from J, the junction kept 13 bases outside the gene matches. CDR1 KGHDR and CDR2 SFDVKD come from the germline V gene. This CDR3 contains 17 residues. The CDR3 DNA reads TGTGCCACCAGTGATTTGCCTAGCGGCCACTCTCTACCCGAGCAGTACTTC. It encodes CATSDLPSGHSLPEQYF.

The chain joins TRBV19 to TRBJ2-5, with 7 bases identical to TRBD2. Germline assignment: CDR1 LNHDA and CDR2 SQIVND (reference sequence). V was clipped by 5 bases and J by 5 bases; unmatched bases: 5. The CDR3 is 13 amino acids. CDR3 DNA: TGTGCCAGTAGTCCCAGGGAGGGGGAGACCCAGTACTTC. This gives the protein CASSPREGETQYF. Full variable domain (missing parts from reference TRBV19 and TRBJ2-5): DGGITQSPKYLFRKEGQNVTLSCEQNLNHDAMYWYRQDPGQGLRLIYYSQIVNDFQKGDIAEGYSVSREKKESFPLTVTSAQKNPTAFYLCASSPREGETQYFGPGTRLLVL.

The rearrangement uses TRBV5-1 and TRBJ1-1, with 9 nucleotides matching TRBD1. This CDR3 spans 15 amino acids. Germline-derived CDR1 and CDR2 are SGHRS and YFSETQ. V was pared by 4 bases and J by 4 bases, with 8 bases of the junction left unmatched. This chain's CDR3 is CASSPQDRGSTEAFF. The CDR3 DNA reads TGCGCCAGCAGCCCGCAAGACAGGGGGTCCACTGAAGCTTTCTTT.

The chain links TRBV5-1 to TRBJ2-3; 13 bases match TRBD2. The CDR3 sequence is 17 residues long. The junction had 8 bases not matched to a gene; V was cut back by 4 bases and J by 3 bases. The germline V gene has CDR1 SGHRS and CDR2 YFSETQ. Written as DNA, the CDR3 is TGCGCCAGCAGCACTAGCGGGAGGGCCGATGGGACAGATACGCAGTATTTT. Translating it yields CASSTSGRADGTDTQYF.

V usage is TRBV6-5 and J usage is TRBJ2-5; maybe TRBD2 (7 bases). CDR1 and CDR2 (germline): MNHEY, SVGAGI. Trimming removed 0 bases from V and 7 bases from J, with 12 bases in between. The CDR3 totals 14 residues. In DNA, the CDR3 is TGTGCCAGCAGTTACTCGAACAGGGAGGGGACCCAGTACTTC. Translated, it gives CASSYSNREGTQYF.

The chain uses TRBV5-1 and TRBJ2-1; 10 nucleotides align to TRBD2. Germline V gene lookup returns CDR1 SGHRS and CDR2 YFSETQ. The J segment lost 3 bases and the V segment lost 5 bases, leaving 8 bases of the junction unmatched. This CDR3 has 16 residues. CDR3: CASRRAAGGVYNEQFF. The CDR3 DNA reads as TGCGCCAGCAGGAGAGCAGCGGGAGGGGTCTACAATGAGCAGTTCTTC.

In this sample, this clone turned up once. The chain couples TRBV4-1 to TRBJ2-2, with TRBD2 matching over 7 bases. This CDR3 has 14 residues. CDR1 MGHRA and CDR2 YSYEKL come from the germline V gene. V trimming: 1 base; J trimming: 8 bases; junction bases outside the gene matches: 4. The chain's CDR3 is CASSQVTSLGELFF. The CDR3 bases are TGCGCCAGCAGCCAAGTGACTAGCCTAGGGGAGCTGTTTTTT.

The chain uses TRBV27 and TRBJ2-5; D is perhaps TRBD2 (5 bases). Trimming removed 3 bases from V and 7 bases from J, with 12 bases in between. The CDR3 contains 13 residues. Germline V lookup: CDR1 MNHEY, CDR2 SMNVEV (reference sequence). The CDR3 is CASSFREDGTQYF. The CDR3 DNA sequence: TGTGCCAGCAGTTTTCGGGAAGATGGGACCCAGTACTTC.

This clone was observed a single time. The rearrangement links TRBV18 to TRBJ2-4, with 10 bases lining up with TRBD1. From germline, CDR1 is KGHSH and CDR2 LQKENI. The CDR3 covers 16 residues. The J segment lost 5 bases and the V segment lost 5 bases, leaving 9 bases of the junction unmatched. As DNA, the CDR3 is TGTGCCAGCTCATTTCGACAGGGGGCCTCGGAAAACATTCAGTACTTC. This sequence encodes CASSFRQGASENIQYF.

The chain couples TRBV19 to TRBJ2-5; the D gene is possibly TRBD2 (5 bases). The CDR3 length is 14 residues. The germline V gene encodes CDR1 LNHDA and CDR2 SQIVND (reference sequence). Trimming pared 1 base from V and 5 bases from J, leaving 11 bases between. The CDR3 DNA reads as TGTGCCAGTAGTATAGCCCTAGCAACGGAGACCCAGTACTTC. Translating gives CASSIALATETQYF.

This clone has just one count. The CDR3 nucleotides are TGTGCCACCAGCAGAGACCCGGGACAGGGAGACTATGGCTACACCTTC. It specifies CATSRDPGQGDYGYTF. The genes are TRBV15 and TRBJ1-2, with 9 bases matching TRBD1. Germline V lookup: CDR1 LNHNV, CDR2 YYDKDF (reference sequence). The CDR3 sequence is 16 residues long. V lost 0 bases, J lost 3 bases, and 5 bases stayed unmatched.

The chain joins TRBV23-1 to TRBJ2-3; 7 bases map to TRBD1. TRBV23-1 is an open reading frame, and its role is uncertain. V shed 1 base and J 4 bases; nucleotides not matched to a gene: 20. There are 20 residues in the CDR3. CDR3 region: CASSQYICGRDSHSPDTQYF. The CDR3, as DNA: TGCGCCAGCAGTCAATATATATGCGGCCGGGACAGTCACTCCCCAGATACGCAGTATTTT.

This chain uses TRBV7-9 with TRBJ1-5; 7 positions match TRBD1. CDR1 is SEHNR, CDR2 FQNEAQ, per germline (reference sequence). Losses at the gene ends were 1 base for V and 0 bases for J; bases not matched to a gene: 3. CDR3 size: 16 residues. CDR3 sequence (DNA): TGTGCCAGCAGCTTAGAACAGGGGCCTAGCAATCAGCCCCAGCATTTT. Translation gives CASSLEQGPSNQPQHF.

This clone has only a few counts. The chain combines TRBV7-2 with TRBJ2-5; 9 nucleotides align to TRBD2. This CDR3 has 15 amino acids. Germline values: CDR1 SGHTA, CDR2 FQGNSA. V dropped 1 base and J dropped 4; count of bases not matched to a gene: 4. Here the CDR3 reads CASSLVGAGGETQYF. Written as DNA, the CDR3 is TGTGCCAGCAGCTTAGTTGGAGCGGGAGGAGAGACCCAGTACTTC.